The TCR beta chain under discussion was sequenced for a study of long-term antiretroviral therapy in people with HIV. Study-wide context: Collection of the earliest samples took place about a decade ahead of the 2015 immediate-ART recommendation.

Worth noting for this clone: The antigen is not known. Sequence at one end of the junction differs from germline and may be a read error.

Survey-level resolution applied to immunoSEQ assay v3.0. Only in-frame clones appear in the TCRdb table, and some are missing; sequencing was by immunoSEQ multiplex PCR. The sample consists of about 34,000 clones, about 85% of them appearing once. Study-wide results and limits: Across all time points, the repertoire was dominated by clones that expanded before ART. Whereas controls had wider CDR3 length ranges, HIV repertoires had narrower ones.

Each HIV-infected participant was given treatment in the United States. The CDR3 runs 15 residues. Germline CDR1 and CDR2: LNHDA and SQIVND (reference sequence). The chain recombines TRBV19 with TRBJ1-6; D is unresolved. The starting material was unsorted PBMCs, obtained 2.8 years before starting antiretroviral therapy. The origin of this receptor is a young woman with HIV. CDR3 nucleotides: TGTGCCAGCAGTAATAAGGGTCTTGGGAATTCACCCCTCCACTTT. It codes for CASSNKGLGNSPLHF.